Each of the 28 T cell receptor beta chains below was sequenced from the same sample in a study of T-cell memory formation after mild COVID-19. TCRdb itself ran the 5' RACE reads through MiXCR, one entry per CDR3 protein. The profile shows more than 350,000 distinct CDR3 sequences, more than 20% of them singletons. The sample consisted of PBMCs or a T cell subset sorted from them (not recorded which). Every receptor here comes from an adult woman who had mild COVID-19 (a few samples of this study predate the infection). Cell type and time point are not known.

This clonotype was counted between two and nine times. The chain couples TRBV2 to TRBJ1-5; TRBD1 matches 9 bases. Germline V CDR1 and CDR2: SNHLY, FYNNEI. The CDR3 length is 14 residues. After removal of 6 bases from V and 6 bases from J, the junction contained 6 bases not matched to a gene. The CDR3 region has the DNA TGTGCCAGCAGGTCAGGGACAGGGAGTCAGCCCCAGCATTTT. Its protein product is CASRSGTGSQPQHF.

This clonotype was counted a single time. V and J are TRBV18 and TRBJ2-1; D is possibly TRBD1 or TRBD2 (5 bases each). The CDR3 extends over 15 amino acids. Germline values: CDR1 KGHSH, CDR2 LQKENI. V lost 0 bases and J lost 8, with 14 bases in between. The CDR3 DNA reads as TGTGCCAGCTCACCACCGTTCACCGGGACCCATGAGCAGTTCTTC. Its translation is CASSPPFTGTHEQFF. Supplemented by reference TRBV18 and TRBJ2-1, the full variable domain reads NAGVMQNPRHLVRRRGQEARLRCSPMKGHSHVYWYRQLPEEGLKFMVYLQKENIIDESGMPKERFSAEFPKEGPSILRIQQVVRGDSAAYFCASSPPFTGTHEQFFGPGTRLTVL.

The rearrangement joins TRBV5-6 to TRBJ2-7; no reliable D call. Trimming left V 4 bases short and J 3 bases short, with 14 bases between. This CDR3 spans 14 amino acids. CDR1 and CDR2 (germline): SGHDT, YYEEEE. This chain's CDR3 is CASSAQDGNYEQYF. The CDR3 DNA reads as TGTGCCAGCAGCGCCCAAGACGGAAACTACGAGCAGTACTTC.

The table lists this clonotype with a few counts. This rearrangement joins TRBV29-1 to TRBJ2-7; TRBD2 matches 8 bases. The CDR3 contains 13 residues. V lost 7 bases to trimming and J lost 5 bases; unmatched junction nucleotides: 10. The germline CDR1 and CDR2 sequences are SQVTM and ANQGSEA. This chain's CDR3 is CSGSAGAVDEQYF. The CDR3 nucleotides read TGCAGCGGATCAGCGGGAGCGGTCGACGAGCAGTACTTC.

The chain links TRBV20-1 to TRBJ2-1; maybe TRBD2 (5 bases). The CDR3 runs 14 residues. CDR1 and CDR2 from the germline V gene are DFQATT and SNEGSKA (reference sequence). Trimming took 5 bases from V and 1 from J, leaving 12 bases between them. For the CDR3, the DNA is TGCAGTGCTTTAGCGTGGTTGTCCTACAATGAGCAGTTCTTC. It encodes CSALAWLSYNEQFF.

This clonotype was detected a few times. This chain links TRBV6-1 with TRBJ1-4; D remains ambiguous. This CDR3 region has 12 residues. Germline V CDR1 and CDR2: MNHNS, SASEGT. The V and J ends lost 6 bases and 8 bases respectively, with 10 bases between them. In nucleotides, the CDR3 is TGTGCCAGCAGAGGAGAAGGCGAAAAACTGTTTTTT. Translation: CASRGEGEKLFF.

The chain couples TRBV20-1 to TRBJ1-5, with a tentative D call TRBD1 (6 bases). This CDR3 has 12 amino acids. The germline CDR1 and CDR2 sequences are DFQATT and SNEGSKA (reference sequence). V was trimmed by 6 bases and J by 5 bases, leaving 11 bases between them. The CDR3 sequence: CSARGAHQPQHF. DNA for the CDR3: TGCAGTGCCCGGGGGGCGCATCAGCCCCAGCATTTT.

There are a few counts of this clonotype. The chain employs TRBV5-4 and TRBJ1-1; 7 bases align to TRBD1. Germline V gene lookup returns CDR1 SGHNT and CDR2 YYREEE (reference sequence). This CDR3 is 14 amino acids long. V lost 4 bases to trimming and J lost 1 base; unmatched junction nucleotides: 4. CDR3 amino acids: CASSKGQTNTEAFF. For the CDR3, the DNA is TGTGCCAGCAGCAAGGGACAGACGAACACTGAAGCTTTCTTT.

The chain is built from TRBV5-6 and TRBJ2-7, with 10 bases fitting TRBD1. The J segment lost 3 bases and the V segment lost 2 bases, leaving 2 bases of the junction unmatched. The CDR3 runs to 14 residues. Germline V gives CDR1 SGHDT, CDR2 YYEEEE. The DNA for the CDR3 is TGTGCCAGCAGCTTTGGGACAGGGGACTACGAGCAGTACTTC. It specifies CASSFGTGDYEQYF. Full variable domain (outside the CDR3, taken from reference TRBV5-6 and TRBJ2-7): DAGVTQSPTHLIKTRGQQVTLRCSPKSGHDTVSWYQQALGQGPQFIFQYYEEEERQRGNFPDRFSGHQFPNYSSELNVNALLLGDSALYLCASSFGTGDYEQYFGPGTRLTVT.

The chain recombines TRBV12-3 or TRBV12-4 with TRBJ2-5; 10 bases match TRBD2. The V and J ends lost 6 bases and 2 bases, in that order; junction bases with no gene match: 6. The CDR3 runs 15 residues. The CDR3 is CASSTAAGGQETQYF. The DNA of the CDR3 is TGTGCCAGCAGCACGGCAGCGGGGGGGCAAGAGACCCAGTACTTC.

This clonotype was seen only once. Sequence at one end of the junction differs from germline and may be a read error. J is TRBJ2-7 and V is TRBV7-7; D possibly uses TRBD1 or TRBD2 (5 bases each). Germline V gene lookup returns CDR1 SSHAT and CDR2 FNYEAQ (reference sequence). The CDR3 sequence is 13 residues long. In DNA, the CDR3 is TGTGCTAGCAGCTTAGAGAGGGGTCTCGAGCAGTACTTC. It is translated as CASSLERGLEQYF. The variable domain in full, with the rest retrieved from reference TRBV7-7 and TRBJ2-7, is GAGVSQSPRYKVTKRGQDVTLRCDPISSHATLYWYQQALGQGPEFLTYFNYEAQPDKSGLPSDRFSAERPEGSISTLTIQRTEQRDSAMYRCASSLERGLEQYFGPGTRLTVT.

The chain has TRBV5-1 and TRBJ2-7; D call uncertain. Germline V lookup: CDR1 SGHRS, CDR2 YFSETQ. Trimming cost V 4 bases and J 5 bases, with 10 bases left between them. This CDR3 is 12 amino acids long. The CDR3 loop reads CASSREGNEQYF. The CDR3 DNA reads as TGCGCCAGCAGCCGTGAAGGAAACGAGCAGTACTTC.

V usage is TRBV6-1 and J usage is TRBJ2-4, with D hard to call. The CDR3 is made up of 12 amino acids. Trimming left V 6 bases short and J 9 bases short, with 12 bases between. In germline, CDR1 is MNHNS, CDR2 SASEGT. The CDR3 nucleotides are TGTGCCAGCAGGGCCTCCTACGGCATTCAGTACTTC. It codes for CASRASYGIQYF.

For this clonotype: Mismatch with germline at one junction end may stem from a read error. J is TRBJ2-7 and V is TRBV4-3, with 10 nucleotides matching TRBD2. Germline CDR1 LGHNA, CDR2 YSLEER. The CDR3 length is 13 residues. CDR3 loop: CASSQDRASGSIF. CDR3 sequence (DNA): TGCGCCAGCAGCCAAGATCGGGCTAGCGGGAGTATCTTC.

This clonotype was observed a handful of times. The J gene is TRBJ2-7, the V gene TRBV4-1, with TRBD2 matching 7 bases. Germline CDR1 reads MGHRA; CDR2 reads YSYEKL. Losses at the gene ends were 1 base for V and 0 bases for J; bases not matched to a gene: 0. This CDR3 has 14 amino acids. This CDR3 reads CASSQGTSSYEQYF. The CDR3 region has the DNA TGCGCCAGCAGCCAAGGGACTAGCTCCTACGAGCAGTACTTC.

The J gene is TRBJ2-1, the V gene TRBV20-1; no definite D call. With 0 bases removed from V and 8 bases from J, the gap between germline ends came to 8 bases. This CDR3 region has 12 residues. The germline V gene has CDR1 DFQATT and CDR2 SNEGSKA (reference sequence). The CDR3 loop is CSARDVADEQFF. In DNA, the CDR3 is TGCAGTGCTAGAGATGTGGCGGATGAGCAGTTCTTC.

The J gene is TRBJ2-2, the V gene TRBV7-3, with D possibly being TRBD2 (5 bases). V was trimmed by 6 bases and J by 0 bases, leaving 11 bases between them. This CDR3 is built from 15 residues. Looked up from germline, CDR1 is SGHTA and CDR2 is FQGTGA. The CDR3 reads CASSVSGANTGELFF. As DNA, the CDR3 is TGTGCCAGCAGTGTAAGCGGTGCGAACACCGGGGAGCTGTTTTTT.

This clonotype was counted only a few times. The chain couples TRBV24-1 to TRBJ2-1, with 11 bases matching TRBD2. The CDR3 contains 16 residues. The V and J ends lost 3 bases and 5 bases, in that order; junction bases with no gene match: 5. Germline-derived CDR1 and CDR2 are KGHDR and SFDVKD. The CDR3 reads CATSDPGTSGNNEQFF. The CDR3 DNA reads TGTGCCACCAGTGATCCCGGGACTAGCGGTAACAATGAGCAGTTCTTC.

V is TRBV7-9 and J is TRBJ1-2; D perhaps matches TRBD1 (6 bases). The germline gives CDR1 SEHNR, CDR2 FQNEAQ (reference sequence). The CDR3 contains 16 residues. Trimming pared 2 bases from V and 5 bases from J, leaving 18 bases between. CDR3 residues: CASSLKTGGEGYGYTF. In DNA form, the CDR3 reads TGTGCCAGCAGCTTAAAGACAGGCGGGGAGGGTTATGGCTACACCTTC.

This clonotype has just a few counts. The chain recombines TRBV14 with TRBJ1-6; D is undetermined. Germline values: CDR1 SGHDN, CDR2 FVKESK. The CDR3 has 14 amino acids. Trimming took off 0 bases at V and 10 bases at J, with 10 bases between the two ends. The DNA of the CDR3 is TGTGCCAGCAGCCAAGACGCTTGGAGATCACCCCTCCACTTT. Encoded protein: CASSQDAWRSPLHF.

This clonotype was detected only a few times. The V gene is TRBV29-1, the J gene TRBJ1-1; D is uncertain. The V gene's germline CDR1 is SQVTM and CDR2 ANQGSEA. V was pared by 6 bases and J by 1 base, with 12 bases between. The CDR3 loop spans 13 amino acids. The CDR3 loop is CSVTLQTNTEAFF. DNA of the CDR3: TGCAGCGTCACCCTCCAAACGAACACTGAAGCTTTCTTT.

This clonotype was observed a handful of times. The chain combines TRBV2 with TRBJ2-3, with TRBD1 as a possible D gene (6 bases). The germline gives CDR1 SNHLY, CDR2 FYNNEI. V was shortened by 2 bases and J by 3 bases, with 12 bases between the two germline ends. The CDR3 extends over 15 amino acids. CDR3 in DNA: TGTGCCAGCAGTGAAACCGGCCAGGGGACAGATACGCAGTATTTT. Translating it yields CASSETGQGTDTQYF.

This clonotype was recorded a few times. V gene TRBV19 combines with J gene TRBJ2-1; 10 nucleotides agree with TRBD1. The trim removed 5 bases at V and 0 bases at J, leaving 4 bases unmatched. Looked up from germline, CDR1 is LNHDA and CDR2 is SQIVND (reference sequence). This CDR3 comprises 16 residues. This chain's CDR3 is CASSLGQGSSYNEQFF. The CDR3 nucleotides read TGTGCCAGTAGTTTGGGACAGGGGAGCTCCTACAATGAGCAGTTCTTC.

The chain links TRBV9 to TRBJ2-1, with TRBD2 matching 8 bases. The CDR3 extends over 15 amino acids. CDR1 is SGDLS and CDR2 is YYNGEE in the germline V gene. The junction had 3 bases not matched to a gene; V was cut back by 0 bases and J by 4 bases. This chain's CDR3 is CASSVGLANYNEQFF. Here the CDR3 DNA reads TGTGCCAGCAGCGTAGGACTAGCGAATTACAATGAGCAGTTCTTC.

The chain has TRBV10-3 and TRBJ2-7; possibly TRBD2 for D (6 bases). The CDR3 is 15 amino acids. Germline V CDR1 and CDR2: ENHRY, SYGVKD. With 0 bases removed from V and 0 bases from J, the gap between germline ends came to 9 bases. CDR3 sequence: CAISESHGSSYEQYF. CDR3 DNA: TGTGCCATCAGTGAGTCTCACGGGAGCTCCTACGAGCAGTACTTC.

This clonotype was seen more than once but under ten times. The chain is built from TRBV20-1 and TRBJ1-2; tentatively, D is TRBD1 (5 bases). This CDR3 is 15 amino acids long. Germline V gene sequence: CDR1 DFQATT, CDR2 SNEGSKA (reference sequence). The ends were cut back, 0 bases at V and 8 bases at J, with 19 bases in the middle. The CDR3 nucleotides are TGCAGTGCTAGAGACCCCCACGGGACCAAGGGGGGCTACACCTTC. This codes for CSARDPHGTKGGYTF.

This clonotype has just a few counts. The chain carries TRBV6-6 and TRBJ2-5; 7 bases match TRBD1. The CDR3 contains 13 residues. The germline V gene encodes CDR1 MNHNY and CDR2 SVGAGI (reference sequence). The junction had 4 bases not matched to a gene; V was cut back by 7 bases and J by 2 bases. CDR3 in amino acids: CASTRDSQETQYF. CDR3 sequence (DNA): TGTGCCAGCACCCGGGACAGTCAAGAGACCCAGTACTTC.

There are a few counts of this clonotype. The rearrangement joins TRBV7-9 to TRBJ1-1, with 7 bases matching TRBD1. The CDR3 is 14 amino acids. V shed 7 bases and J 5 bases; nucleotides not matched to a gene: 10. Germline CDR1 reads SEHNR; CDR2 reads FQNEAQ (reference sequence). CDR3 bases: TGTGCCAGCAATGAACAGGGGTTTCGGACTGAAGCTTTCTTT. This encodes CASNEQGFRTEAFF.